Each of the 27 T cell receptor beta chains below was sequenced from the same sample in a study of T-cell reconstitution after alpha-beta-depleted transplantation in children (TCRdb year 2016). To prepare the library, PCR was applied. Sequencing was performed on an Illumina HiSeq 2500. To normalize quantification of the TCRbeta repertoire, the TCR libraries were built with molecular barcoding that relied on unique molecular identifiers. TCRdb took the public reads, trimmed them with fastp at Q25, ran MiXCR for clone calling and kept in-frame beta chains. Identical CDR3 proteins give one entry, which carries the most common genes and DNA. The sample table records about 610,000 distinct CDR3 sequences; about 10% of these occur just once. Around 4% of the sample comes from the top ten. The sample was PBMCs from the stem cell graft donor, taken from the stem cell graft. The receptors here all came from a human donor who donated a stem cell graft to a child with acute myeloid leukemia.

In its sample, this clonotype was seen a few times. CDR3 nucleotide sequence: TGCAGCGGGGGACAGGGAGGTTCCAAATACTTC. The encoded protein is CSGGQGGSKYF. The chain uses TRBV29-1 and TRBJ2-5; TRBD1 matches at 9 bases. Germline V lookup: CDR1 SQVTM, CDR2 ANQGSEA. J gave up 14 bases and V 7 bases, and 11 bases lay outside the gene matches. The CDR3 runs 11 residues.

The table lists this clonotype with a few counts. The gene calls are TRBV7-9 and TRBJ2-5, with D possibly called TRBD1 or TRBD2 (5 bases each). CDR1 SEHNR and CDR2 FQNEAQ come from the germline V gene (reference sequence). The CDR3 is 16 residues long. The V gene lost 0 bases and the J gene lost 2 bases, with 13 bases spanning the gap. CDR3 in DNA: TGTGCCAGCAGCTTAGCGCGAGGGGTTGGGCAAGAGACCCAGTACTTC. It is translated as CASSLARGVGQETQYF.

This clonotype was counted many times. This rearrangement joins TRBV4-3 to TRBJ2-1; D is ambiguous. The length of the CDR3 is 17 residues. With 0 bases removed from V and 3 bases from J, the gap between germline ends came to 15 bases. The germline gives CDR1 LGHNA, CDR2 YSLEER. CDR3 amino acids: CASSQDRSSLGYNEQFF. CDR3 DNA sequence: TGCGCCAGCAGCCAAGATCGGTCGTCTTTAGGCTACAATGAGCAGTTCTTC.

This clonotype was counted a few times. V gene TRBV20-1 combines with J gene TRBJ2-1; TRBD2 matches at 9 bases. Trimming at V came to 0 bases and at J to 0 bases, leaving 6 bases not matched to a gene. This CDR3 spans 17 amino acids. Germline V gene sequence: CDR1 DFQATT, CDR2 SNEGSKA (reference sequence). CDR3 sequence reads: CSAREGSGGYSYNEQFF. The CDR3 bases are TGCAGTGCTAGAGAGGGAAGCGGGGGGTACTCCTACAATGAGCAGTTCTTC.

This clonotype has a count of ten or more. The chain recombines TRBV10-3 with TRBJ2-1, with 12 bases fitting TRBD2. Losses at the gene ends were 6 bases for V and 7 bases for J; bases not matched to a gene: 7. CDR3 length: 15 amino acids. Looked up from germline, CDR1 is ENHRY and CDR2 is SYGVKD. The CDR3 spells CAIRWTSGEGNEQFF. The CDR3 bases are TGTGCCATCAGATGGACTAGCGGGGAGGGAAATGAGCAGTTCTTC.

This clonotype has a handful of counts. The genes are TRBV6-5 and TRBJ2-7; D is tentatively TRBD1 or TRBD2 (5 bases each). Trimming removed 3 bases at V and 1 base at J, with 10 bases between. CDR1 is MNHEY and CDR2 is SVGAGI in the germline V gene. The CDR3 spans 14 residues. The CDR3 sequence is CASSYRDGSYEQYF. The DNA for the CDR3 is TGTGCCAGCAGTTATAGGGACGGATCCTACGAGCAGTACTTC.

This clonotype was counted at least ten times. The chain couples TRBV9 to TRBJ2-1; 14 bases agree with TRBD2. In germline, CDR1 is SGDLS, CDR2 YYNGEE. V shed 4 bases and J 7 bases; nucleotides not matched to a gene: 10. This CDR3 contains 17 residues. The CDR3 region is CASSITGTSGSGNEQFF. CDR3 nucleotides: TGTGCCAGCAGCATAACCGGGACTAGCGGGAGTGGGAATGAGCAGTTCTTC.

This chain links TRBV29-1 with TRBJ1-1, with a tentative D call TRBD1 (5 bases). Germline CDR1 reads SQVTM; CDR2 reads ANQGSEA. The CDR3 contains 11 residues. Trimming left V 3 bases short and J 7 bases short, with 9 bases between. CDR3 nucleotides: TGCAGCGTTGAGGGGGTCAGTGAAGCTTTCTTT. Translating gives CSVEGVSEAFF.

This clonotype appeared a few times. CDR3 DNA: TGCGCCAGCAGCCACCCGAACAACTACGAGCAGTACTTC. Protein product: CASSHPNNYEQYF. The rearrangement joins TRBV5-1 to TRBJ2-7; the D is unclear. In germline, CDR1 is SGHRS, CDR2 YFSETQ. V dropped 4 bases and J dropped 3 bases, with 11 bases sitting between them. CDR3 size: 13 residues.

V usage is TRBV5-6 and J usage is TRBJ2-3, with a tentative D call TRBD2 (6 bases). Per germline, CDR1 SGHDT and CDR2 YYEEEE. The V and J ends lost 5 bases and 3 bases respectively, with 28 bases between them. The CDR3 covers 19 residues. Here the CDR3 DNA reads TGTGCCAGCAGTCTGCCAGTTGGACGCCCGGCGGGGAGGACAGATACGCAGTATTTT. This codes for CASSLPVGRPAGRTDTQYF.

This clonotype was seen repeatedly, ten times or more. The CDR3 here is CASSVQGGQPQHF. The CDR3 region has the DNA TGTGCCAGCAGCGTTCAGGGGGGTCAGCCCCAGCATTTT. This chain connects TRBV5-4 to TRBJ1-5; 7 nucleotides match TRBD1. The CDR3 contains 13 residues. CDR1 is SGHNT and CDR2 is YYREEE in the germline V gene (reference sequence). Unmatched junction bases numbered 4, after V lost 4 bases and J lost 6 bases.

This clonotype showed up just a few times. V and J are TRBV12-3 or TRBV12-4 and TRBJ1-5; 10 nucleotides match TRBD1. Trimming removed 6 bases from V and 5 bases from J; junction bases left unmatched: 4. The CDR3 length is 14 residues. The CDR3 loop is CASRPGQGDQPQHF. Here the CDR3 DNA reads TGTGCCAGCAGGCCCGGACAGGGGGATCAGCCCCAGCATTTT.

The rearrangement links TRBV7-2 to TRBJ2-7; D is unclear. V gave up 2 bases and J gave up 4 bases, with 18 bases separating them. This CDR3 spans 16 amino acids. Germline V gene sequence: CDR1 SGHTA, CDR2 FQGNSA. CDR3 amino acids: CASSLSDSSKSYEQYF. Written as DNA, the CDR3 is TGTGCCAGCAGCTTAAGCGACTCTAGTAAAAGTTACGAGCAGTACTTC.

This clonotype appeared many times. The genes are TRBV7-2 and TRBJ2-1; D is unclear. The CDR3 totals 16 residues. With 6 bases removed from V and 9 bases from J, the gap between germline ends came to 24 bases. The V gene's germline CDR1 is SGHTA and CDR2 FQGNSA. The CDR3 protein is CASRPGSASLPGEQFF. The DNA for the CDR3 is TGTGCCAGCAGACCTGGATCGGCATCGCTACCGGGTGAGCAGTTCTTC. Looking up the rest from reference TRBV7-2 and TRBJ2-1 gives the full variable domain: GAGVSQSPSNKVTEKGKDVELRCDPISGHTALYWYRQSLGQGLEFLIYFQGNSAPDKSGLPSDRFSAERTGGSVSTLTIQRTQQEDSAVYLCASRPGSASLPGEQFFGPGTRLTVL.

This clonotype showed up just a few times. The V and J genes are TRBV12-3 or TRBV12-4 and TRBJ2-1; 8 bases align to TRBD1. The CDR3 length is 15 residues. Unmatched junction bases numbered 13, after V lost 8 bases and J lost 7 bases. For the CDR3, the DNA is TGTGCCAGCGGCCCCGGGCAGGGGGCCGTAAATGAGCAGTTCTTC. It encodes CASGPGQGAVNEQFF.

V is TRBV9 and J is TRBJ2-1; no clear D gene. Germline values: CDR1 SGDLS, CDR2 YYNGEE. Trimming took off 5 bases at V and 0 bases at J, with 9 bases between the two ends. This CDR3 is built from 14 residues. CDR3 DNA sequence: TGTGCCAGCAGTCACGTTGACTCCTACAATGAGCAGTTCTTC. Translated: CASSHVDSYNEQFF.

The DNA of the CDR3 is TGCAGTGCTCTGACCTACGAGCAGTACTTC. Its translation: CSALTYEQYF. The rearrangement joins TRBV20-1 to TRBJ2-7; D not resolved. The CDR3 contains 10 residues. Germline loops: CDR1 DFQATT, CDR2 SNEGSKA (reference sequence). V gave up 5 bases and J gave up 2 bases, with 4 bases separating them.

This clonotype was recorded a few times. The chain couples TRBV29-1 to TRBJ1-2; D may be TRBD1 (6 bases). The CDR3 sequence is 11 residues long. Between the trimmed V and J ends, which lost 7 bases and 4 bases, there was a span of 10 bases. Germline V gene sequence: CDR1 SQVTM, CDR2 ANQGSEA. CDR3 region: CSGLTGYGYTF. The CDR3 coding sequence is TGCAGCGGATTGACAGGCTATGGCTACACCTTC. The variable domain in full, completed from reference TRBV29-1 and TRBJ1-2, reads SAVISQKPSRDICQRGTSLTIQCQVDSQVTMMFWYRQQPGQSLTLIATANQGSEATYESGFVIDKFPISRPNLTFSTLTVSNMSPEDSSIYLCSGLTGYGYTFGSGTRLTVV.

In this sample, this clonotype turned up a few times. The chain uses TRBV6-1 and TRBJ2-3; 10 nucleotides line up with TRBD2. Trimming removed 8 bases from V and 4 bases from J; junction bases left unmatched: 6. This CDR3 has 14 residues. CDR1 is MNHNS and CDR2 is SASEGT in the germline V gene. The CDR3 sequence: CASSGLAVADTQYF. As DNA, the CDR3 is TGTGCCAGCTCAGGACTAGCGGTCGCAGATACGCAGTATTTT.

This clonotype has just a few counts. The V call is TRBV20-1, the J call TRBJ2-1, with D possibly TRBD2 on 7 matching bases. The CDR3 consists of 16 residues. CDR1 is DFQATT, CDR2 SNEGSKA, per germline (reference sequence). Deletions cut 1 base from V and 8 bases from J, with 21 bases between. In DNA form, the CDR3 reads TGCAGTGCTAGAGCCCGAGGGGGGCGGGAGAAGGATGAGCAGTTCTTC. It translates to CSARARGGREKDEQFF.

This clonotype has just a few counts. This chain uses TRBV5-1 with TRBJ2-5; D perhaps matches TRBD2 (6 bases). Germline values: CDR1 SGHRS, CDR2 YFSETQ. Trimming stripped 0 bases from V and 4 bases from J, with 10 bases between. The CDR3 consists of 14 residues. CDR3 region: CASSLDMGGETQYF. In nucleotides, the CDR3 is TGCGCCAGCAGCTTGGATATGGGGGGAGAGACCCAGTACTTC. Full variable domain (missing parts from reference TRBV5-1 and TRBJ2-5): KAGVTQTPRYLIKTRGQQVTLSCSPISGHRSVSWYQQTPGQGLQFLFEYFSETQRNKGNFPGRFSGRQFSNSRSEMNVSTLELGDSALYLCASSLDMGGETQYFGPGTRLLVL.

This clonotype was recorded many times. The chain employs TRBV12-3 or TRBV12-4 and TRBJ1-2; 10 nucleotides agree with TRBD1. The CDR3 runs to 14 residues. V dropped 6 bases and J dropped 5; count of bases not matched to a gene: 6. CDR3 coding DNA: TGTGCCAGCAGCCCCGGACAGGGGGGGTATGGCTACACCTTC. Amino acid sequence: CASSPGQGGYGYTF.

This chain joins TRBV4-1 and TRBJ2-1; 7 bases align to TRBD2. The CDR3 runs 16 residues. Germline assignment: CDR1 MGHRA and CDR2 YSYEKL. V gave up 2 bases and J gave up 4 bases; unmatched junction bases: 8. CDR3 DNA sequence: TGCGCCAGCAGCCAACCTAAACTAGCGCTGTACAATGAGCAGTTCTTC. This gives the protein CASSQPKLALYNEQFF.

This clonotype has ten or more counts. The chain carries TRBV20-1 and TRBJ2-7; D uncertain. V lost 5 bases and J lost 9, with 14 bases in between. Germline assignment: CDR1 DFQATT and CDR2 SNEGSKA (reference sequence). The CDR3 length is 11 residues. The CDR3 sequence is CSAGRSLGQYF. CDR3 coding DNA: TGCAGTGCTGGACGCAGTTTGGGGCAGTACTTC.

In its sample, this clonotype was seen many times. This sequence joins TRBV5-1 and TRBJ2-1; D not resolved. CDR1 and CDR2 from the germline V gene are SGHRS and YFSETQ. V lost 2 bases and J lost 9, with 6 bases in between. This CDR3 is built from 11 residues. The CDR3 protein is CASSFPLEQFF. CDR3 coding DNA: TGCGCCAGCAGCTTTCCGCTTGAGCAGTTCTTC.

This clonotype appeared a few times. The CDR3 loop reads CASGSGQGSYNEQFF. The CDR3, as DNA: TGTGCTAGTGGCTCGGGACAGGGGTCCTACAATGAGCAGTTCTTC. The genes are TRBV12-5 and TRBJ2-1; 10 bases are a match to TRBD1. The CDR3 is made up of 15 amino acids. CDR1 is LGHNT, CDR2 FRNRAP, per germline. Trimming took 6 bases from V and 1 from J; bases not matched to a gene: 3. The full variable domain, rest sourced from reference TRBV12-5 and TRBJ2-1, is DARVTQTPRHKVTEMGQEVTMRCQPILGHNTVFWYRQTMMQGLELLAYFRNRAPLDDSGMPKDRFSAEMPDATLATLKIQPSEPRDSAVYFCASGSGQGSYNEQFFGPGTRLTVL.

This clonotype was recorded at least ten times. The chain carries TRBV12-3 or TRBV12-4 and TRBJ2-2; 10 bases are a match to TRBD1. Trimming took 6 bases from V and 4 from J; bases not matched to a gene: 2. The CDR3 is 14 amino acids. The CDR3 spells CASRRTGGTGELFF. The CDR3 nucleotides read TGTGCCAGCAGACGGACAGGGGGCACCGGGGAGCTGTTTTTT.